The 9 T cell receptor beta chains below come from one sample, sequenced in a study of graft-versus-host responses after intestinal transplantation. The antigens for these receptors are not known. Generated by immunoSEQ multiplex PCR, the TCRdb table keeps only in-frame clones and is missing some. The profile shows tens of thousands of clones, around 86% of them singletons. The sequencing used unstimulated CD8+ T cells sorted from spleen or lymph node cells, collected before intestinal transplant. Source of these receptors: a human donor who received an intestinal transplant.

The rearrangement uses TRBV15 and TRBJ2-5; possibly TRBD1 or TRBD2 for D (6 bases each). Germline V gene data show CDR1 as LNHNV and CDR2 as YYDKDF (reference sequence). V lost 0 bases and J 5 bases, leaving 16 bases between the germline ends. This CDR3 has 16 residues. The CDR3 sequence is CATSRDEGGRRETQYF. Here the CDR3 DNA reads TGTGCCACCAGCAGAGATGAAGGGGGGCGAAGGGAGACCCAGTACTTC.

The chain joins TRBV13 to TRBJ1-4; TRBD1 aligns across 7 bases. Germline values: CDR1 PRHDT, CDR2 FYEKMQ (reference sequence). Germline trimming cut 0 bases from V and 4 bases from J; bases unmatched to any gene: 2. This CDR3 spans 15 amino acids. The CDR3 loop is CASSLGGQFNEKLFF. CDR3 nucleotide sequence: TGTGCCAGCAGCTTAGGGGGACAGTTTAATGAAAAACTGTTTTTT.

V is TRBV9 and J is TRBJ1-5; D ambiguous. Germline V CDR1 and CDR2: SGDLS, YYNGEE. The germline V and J ends were trimmed by 3 bases and 3 bases, with 7 bases remaining between them. The CDR3 is made up of 13 amino acids. The CDR3: CASSGRPNQPQHF. Written as DNA, the CDR3 is TGTGCCAGCAGCGGCAGGCCCAATCAGCCCCAGCATTTT. Combining the CDR3 with reference TRBV9 and TRBJ1-5 gives the whole variable domain DSGVTQTPKHLITATGQRVTLRCSPRSGDLSVYWYQQSLDQGLQFLIQYYNGEERAKGNILERFSAQQFPDLHSELNLSSLELGDSALYFCASSGRPNQPQHFGDGTRLSIL.

This clone was observed a few times. This chain links TRBV6-4 with TRBJ2-7; tentatively, D is TRBD1 (6 bases). This CDR3 spans 15 amino acids. Germline V lookup: CDR1 MRHNA, CDR2 SNTAGT. V was clipped by 4 bases and J by 6 bases, with 19 bases between them. The CDR3 loop is CASSGTQGRSGEQYF. The CDR3, as DNA: TGTGCCAGCAGTGGTACGCAGGGGCGCTCTGGCGAGCAGTACTTC.

The gene calls are TRBV4-2 and TRBJ2-7; D is uncertain. The CDR3 totals 13 residues. The ends were cut back, 1 base at V and 0 bases at J, with 4 bases in the middle. Germline values: CDR1 LGHNA, CDR2 YNFKEQ. CDR3 bases: TGTGCCAGCAGCCAAGCAGACTCCTACGAGCAGTACTTC. Translating it yields CASSQADSYEQYF.

The chain joins TRBV9 to TRBJ2-7; D unclear. The germline V gene encodes CDR1 SGDLS and CDR2 YYNGEE. V lost 4 bases to trimming and J lost 1 base, with 12 bases between them. The CDR3 runs 14 residues. Here the CDR3 reads CASSPEANSYEQYF. CDR3 DNA sequence: TGTGCCAGCAGCCCAGAGGCAAATTCCTACGAGCAGTACTTC.

Note on this clone: The junction shows a germline mismatch at one end, possibly a read error. The chain employs TRBV13 and TRBJ2-3, with 10 bases aligning to TRBD1. The germline V gene encodes CDR1 PRHDT and CDR2 FYEKMQ (reference sequence). This CDR3 comprises 13 residues. CDR3 region: CASSIGQGETQYF. DNA for the CDR3: TGTGCCAGCAGCATAGGACAGGGGGAAACGCAGTATTTT.

CDR3 in DNA: TGTGCCAGCAGTCTCATAGGTGGGTTAGGGTCCTCGGAAAACAATGAGCAGTTCTTC. The encoded protein is CASSLIGGLGSSENNEQFF. The chain is built from TRBV27 and TRBJ2-1; no firm D call. Trimming took off 5 bases at V and 5 bases at J, with 28 bases between the two ends. The CDR3 has 19 amino acids. Germline V gives CDR1 MNHEY, CDR2 SMNVEV (reference sequence).

The rearrangement joins TRBV9 to TRBJ2-3; 8 nucleotides align to TRBD2. The CDR3 spans 16 residues. V shed 0 bases, J shed 2 bases, and the junction held 5 bases outside the gene matches. Germline CDR1 reads SGDLS; CDR2 reads YYNGEE. Written as DNA, the CDR3 is TGTGCCAGCAGCGTAGGGACGGGGGGGTACACAGATACGCAGTATTTT. Protein product: CASSVGTGGYTDTQYF. Filled out from reference TRBV9 and TRBJ2-3, the complete variable domain reads DSGVTQTPKHLITATGQRVTLRCSPRSGDLSVYWYQQSLDQGLQFLIQYYNGEERAKGNILERFSAQQFPDLHSELNLSSLELGDSALYFCASSVGTGGYTDTQYFGPGTRLTVL.